Below are 9 T cell receptor beta chains sequenced from a single sample in a study of CD8+ T cells in alopecia areata. After isolation, RNA underwent reverse transcription to generate cDNA as the sequencing template. Clones were sequenced by immunoSEQ multiplex PCR, and TCRdb holds only the in-frame ones, with some missing. Of 90,000 to 120,000 clones in the sample, 84% were seen once. As to treatment: oral pan-JAK inhibitor, 5-10 mg twice daily. Sequencing used CD8+ T cells sorted from blood, obtained at week 24, from a patient treated with tofacitinib. These TCRs come from a human donor with alopecia areata.

The V gene is TRBV6-4, the J gene TRBJ1-2; 9 bases fit TRBD1. This CDR3 comprises 16 residues. In germline, CDR1 is MRHNA, CDR2 SNTAGT. The V and J ends lost 0 bases and 8 bases, in that order; junction bases with no gene match: 10. The CDR3 DNA is TGTGCCAGCAGTGACTCGACGGGACAGGGTCCGGGAGGCTACACCTTC. Its translation: CASSDSTGQGPGGYTF.

As DNA, the CDR3 is TGTGCCTGGAGTGAGGCCTACAATGAGCAGTTCTTC. The encoded protein is CAWSEAYNEQFF. This chain links TRBV30 with TRBJ2-1, with unresolved D. The V gene lost 1 base and the J gene lost 2 bases, with 3 bases spanning the gap. The CDR3 consists of 12 residues. Germline V gives CDR1 GTSNPN, CDR2 SVGIG (reference sequence). The full variable domain, with the rest looked up from reference TRBV30 and TRBJ2-1, is SQTIHQWPATLVQPVGSPLSLECTVEGTSNPNLYWYRQAAGRGLQLLFYSVGIGQISSEVPQNLSASRPQDRQFILSSKKLLLSDSGFYLCAWSEAYNEQFFGPGTRLTVL.

The chain links TRBV29-1 to TRBJ2-1, with 9 nucleotides matching TRBD1. Trimming at V came to 4 bases and at J to 5 bases, leaving 6 bases not matched to a gene. This CDR3 has 14 residues. CDR1 and CDR2 from the germline V gene are SQVTM and ANQGSEA. The CDR3 loop is CSVVRTGVDNEQFF. CDR3 nucleotides: TGCAGCGTTGTCAGGACAGGGGTGGACAATGAGCAGTTCTTC.

This chain connects TRBV6-5 to TRBJ2-7, with D perhaps TRBD1 (6 bases). V lost 4 bases, J lost 3 bases, and 10 bases lay in between. Germline V gene data show CDR1 as MNHEY and CDR2 as SVGAGI. The CDR3 sequence is 13 residues long. CDR3 nucleotides: TGTGCCAGCAGTTCAACAGGGTTCTACGAGCAGTACTTC. It encodes CASSSTGFYEQYF.

The rearrangement joins TRBV19 to TRBJ2-7, with D perhaps given as TRBD1 or TRBD2 (6 bases each). Looked up from germline, CDR1 is LNHDA and CDR2 is SQIVND (reference sequence). The CDR3 has 16 amino acids. Trimming cost V 4 bases and J 6 bases, with 22 bases left between them. The CDR3: CASSKAGGTTRREQYF. The CDR3 DNA follows: TGTGCCAGTAGTAAAGCTGGCGGGACAACCCGGCGCGAGCAGTACTTC.

This clone has only one observation. This chain uses TRBV19 with TRBJ1-2; TRBD1 might be the D (5 bases). Per the germline V gene, CDR1 is LNHDA and CDR2 is SQIVND (reference sequence). V lost 3 bases and J 4 bases, leaving 12 bases between the germline ends. The CDR3 runs 14 residues. The CDR3 loop is CASSILRDRYGYTF. CDR3 coding DNA: TGTGCCAGTAGTATTTTAAGGGACCGCTATGGCTACACCTTC.

The chain combines TRBV9 with TRBJ2-3; a possible D gene is TRBD2 (6 bases). The CDR3 runs 15 residues. CDR1 is SGDLS and CDR2 is YYNGEE in the germline V gene. V was pared by 2 bases and J by 1 base, with 11 bases between. Here the CDR3 reads CASSVVGGGTDTQYF. CDR3 sequence (DNA): TGTGCCAGCAGCGTGGTTGGCGGGGGCACAGATACGCAGTATTTT.

The chain links TRBV5-1 to TRBJ2-7, with 7 positions matching TRBD1. Germline CDR1 and CDR2: SGHRS and YFSETQ. The CDR3 sequence is 14 residues long. Germline trimming cut 2 bases from V and 0 bases from J; bases unmatched to any gene: 2. The DNA for the CDR3 is TGCGCCAGCAGCTTAAACAGGGGCTCCTACGAGCAGTACTTC. Translated, it gives CASSLNRGSYEQYF.

This clone has only one observation. The CDR3, as DNA: TGTGCCAGCAGCTTAGAATCGGTGGGGGGGCCTCGAGAGACCCAGTACTTC. Translation gives CASSLESVGGPRETQYF. The V and J genes are TRBV7-2 and TRBJ2-5, with TRBD2 as a possible D gene (7 bases). Trimming shortened V by 1 base and J by 4 bases, and 19 bases separated the two germline ends. From germline, CDR1 is SGHTA and CDR2 FQGNSA. The CDR3 consists of 17 residues.